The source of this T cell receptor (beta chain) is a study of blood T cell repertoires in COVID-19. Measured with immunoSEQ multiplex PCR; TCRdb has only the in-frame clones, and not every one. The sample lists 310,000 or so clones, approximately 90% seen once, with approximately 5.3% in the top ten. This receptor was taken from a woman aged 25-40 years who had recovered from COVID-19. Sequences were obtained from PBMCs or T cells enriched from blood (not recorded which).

The CDR3 here is CASRVTASYEQYF. The CDR3 DNA follows: TGCGCCAGCAGGGTGACAGCCTCCTACGAGCAGTACTTC. The chain links TRBV5-1 to TRBJ2-7; D may be TRBD1 (5 bases). This CDR3 has 13 amino acids. Trimming took off 5 bases at V and 0 bases at J, with 9 bases between the two ends. CDR1 is SGHRS and CDR2 is YFSETQ in the germline V gene. Variable domain in full (rest from reference TRBV5-1 and TRBJ2-7): KAGVTQTPRYLIKTRGQQVTLSCSPISGHRSVSWYQQTPGQGLQFLFEYFSETQRNKGNFPGRFSGRQFSNSRSEMNVSTLELGDSALYLCASRVTASYEQYFGPGTRLTVT.